This T cell receptor (beta chain) is from a study of blood T cell repertoires in COVID-19. As for the study in general: Some COVID-19 samples were acute and others convalescent; all came from the United States, Italy and Spain. Sources were T cells, B-cell-depleted T cells, or PBMCs; the material itself was cDNA or gDNA.

The CDR3 runs to 13 residues. Germline CDR1 reads SGDLS; CDR2 reads YYNGEE. V gave up 0 bases and J gave up 6 bases, with 9 bases separating them. In the original workflow: The authors estimated nucleated cell counts from reference gene primer amplification. Generated by immunoSEQ multiplex PCR, the TCRdb table keeps only in-frame clones and is missing some. The D gene and trimming were derived from the DNA, and the V and J assignments and clone size from that table. The sample lists 200,000 to 300,000 clones, about 90% occurring once. The chain joins TRBV9 to TRBJ1-2; D is possibly TRBD1 (5 bases). Sequences were obtained from peripheral blood. The receptor comes from a woman aged 35 to 49 who had recovered from COVID-19. The CDR3 region is CASSVDRNDGYTF. In nucleotides, the CDR3 is TGTGCCAGCAGCGTAGACAGGAACGATGGCTACACCTTC.